The 11 T cell receptor beta chains given below trace back to one sample, sequenced in a study of blood T cell dynamics during melanoma immunotherapy. Profiling relied on immunoSEQ multiplex PCR, and the TCRdb table lists in-frame clones only, not all of them. The repertoire holds 25,000 to 35,000 clones, approximately 88% seen once, with 9% to 12% in the top ten. This sample's time point: week 3, after first cycle of checkpoint inhibitor. This material consisted of blood, taken from a patient treated with checkpoint blockade. These receptors all stem from a human donor with melanoma.

This chain uses TRBV10-3 with TRBJ1-1; maybe TRBD1 (5 bases). Germline V CDR1 and CDR2: ENHRY, SYGVKD. This CDR3 contains 13 residues. Trimming removed 11 bases from V and 3 bases from J, with 16 bases in between. The CDR3 nucleotides read TGTGCCTCCAGTCGGGGGGAAGACACTGAAGCTTTCTTT. Amino acids: CASSRGEDTEAFF.

This clone turned up a few times. The J gene is TRBJ1-5, the V gene TRBV4-2; D is ambiguous. The V gene lost 1 base and the J gene lost 0 bases, with 7 bases spanning the gap. Germline lookup yields CDR1 LGHNA and CDR2 YNFKEQ. The CDR3 loop spans 15 amino acids. The CDR3 is CASSQATYSNQPQHF. The CDR3 nucleotides are TGTGCCAGCAGCCAAGCAACTTATAGCAATCAGCCCCAGCATTTT.

The V call is TRBV19, the J call TRBJ1-5, with D hard to call. Germline V lookup: CDR1 LNHDA, CDR2 SQIVND (reference sequence). V lost 5 bases and J 0 bases, leaving 11 bases between the germline ends. The CDR3 totals 15 residues. CDR3 in DNA: TGTGCCAGTAGTGGAAAGCCCTATAGCAATCAGCCCCAGCATTTT. Translation: CASSGKPYSNQPQHF.

The rearrangement links TRBV5-6 to TRBJ1-1; no clear D. The CDR3 runs 12 residues. V was trimmed by 0 bases and J by 4 bases, leaving 4 bases between them. The V gene's germline CDR1 is SGHDT and CDR2 YYEEEE. The CDR3 reads CASSLGATEAFF. As DNA, the CDR3 is TGTGCCAGCAGCTTGGGGGCCACTGAAGCTTTCTTT.

The chain couples TRBV7-2 to TRBJ2-5; D not resolved. V was shortened by 1 base and J by 5 bases, with 8 bases between the two germline ends. The CDR3 spans 13 residues. Germline V gene sequence: CDR1 SGHTA, CDR2 FQGNSA. The CDR3 bases are TGTGCCAGCAGCTTAGAATCCTTTGAGACCCAGTACTTC. It is translated as CASSLESFETQYF.

V gene TRBV28 combines with J gene TRBJ1-1; no firm D call. CDR1 is MDHEN, CDR2 SYDVKM, per germline. V was trimmed by 5 bases and J by 0 bases, leaving 7 bases between them. CDR3 length: 13 residues. The CDR3 protein is CASSTVMNTEAFF. CDR3 nucleotides: TGTGCCAGCAGTACGGTCATGAACACTGAAGCTTTCTTT.

A single count supports this clone. This chain joins TRBV7-2 and TRBJ1-2; 10 positions agree with TRBD1. The length of the CDR3 is 14 residues. The J segment lost 8 bases and the V segment lost 2 bases, leaving 5 bases of the junction unmatched. Per germline, CDR1 SGHTA and CDR2 FQGNSA. The CDR3 sequence is CASSLKRGQGGYTF. The CDR3 nucleotides are TGTGCCAGCAGCTTAAAAAGGGGACAGGGGGGCTACACCTTC. Based on the CDR3 plus reference TRBV7-2 and TRBJ1-2, the full variable domain is GAGVSQSPSNKVTEKGKDVELRCDPISGHTALYWYRQSLGQGLEFLIYFQGNSAPDKSGLPSDRFSAERTGGSVSTLTIQRTQQEDSAVYLCASSLKRGQGGYTFGSGTRLTVV.

The chain employs TRBV6-6 and TRBJ2-1; TRBD1 might be the D (6 bases). Germline CDR1 reads MNHNY; CDR2 reads SVGAGI (reference sequence). With 1 base removed from V and 0 bases from J, the gap between germline ends came to 7 bases. The CDR3 extends over 15 amino acids. The CDR3 coding sequence is TGTGCCAGCAGTTACTACAGGGACTCCTACAATGAGCAGTTCTTC. Amino acid sequence: CASSYYRDSYNEQFF.

The V gene is TRBV5-1, the J gene TRBJ1-4; a weak D match, TRBD1 (6 bases). The V gene's germline CDR1 is SGHRS and CDR2 YFSETQ. Trimming removed 4 bases from V and 4 bases from J, with 26 bases in between. This CDR3 contains 19 residues. This CDR3 is CASSLGRGAHHTLNEKLFF. CDR3 sequence (DNA): TGCGCCAGCAGCCTGGGCCGGGGGGCCCACCACACTCTTAATGAAAAACTGTTTTTT.

This clone was seen a single time. This chain uses TRBV6-4 with TRBJ2-2; the match to TRBD1 covers 9 bases. The junction had 2 bases not matched to a gene; V was cut back by 5 bases and J by 4 bases. The V gene's germline CDR1 is MRHNA and CDR2 SNTAGT. The CDR3 consists of 14 residues. The CDR3 sequence is CASSRQGGTGELFF. CDR3 in DNA: TGTGCCAGCAGTAGACAGGGGGGCACCGGGGAGCTGTTTTTT.

V and J are TRBV6-1 and TRBJ2-1, with D tentatively TRBD1 (5 bases). CDR3 size: 15 residues. The ends were cut back, 0 bases at V and 9 bases at J, with 15 bases in the middle. Germline loops: CDR1 MNHNS, CDR2 SASEGT. The DNA of the CDR3 is TGTGCCAGCAGTGAAGCCGGCAGGGTACGAGGTGAGCAGTTCTTC. Amino acid sequence: CASSEAGRVRGEQFF.